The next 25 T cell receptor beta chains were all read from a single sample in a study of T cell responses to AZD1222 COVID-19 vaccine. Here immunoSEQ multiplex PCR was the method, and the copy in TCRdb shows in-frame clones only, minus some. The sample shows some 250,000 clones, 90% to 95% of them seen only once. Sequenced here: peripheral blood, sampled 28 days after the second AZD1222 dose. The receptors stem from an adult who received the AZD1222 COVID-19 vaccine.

The CDR3 loop reads CASSLDREDGYTF. The DNA of the CDR3 is TGTGCCAGCAGCTTAGACAGGGAGGATGGCTACACCTTC. The V gene is TRBV11-2, the J gene TRBJ1-2; possible D gene TRBD1, 5 bases. The CDR3 loop spans 13 amino acids. Germline V gene data show CDR1 as SGHAT and CDR2 as FQNNGV. Between the trimmed V and J ends, which lost 0 bases and 6 bases, there was a span of 8 bases.

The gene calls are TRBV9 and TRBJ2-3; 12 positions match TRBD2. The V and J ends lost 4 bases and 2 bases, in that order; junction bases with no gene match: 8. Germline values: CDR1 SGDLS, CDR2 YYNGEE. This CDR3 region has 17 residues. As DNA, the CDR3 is TGTGCCAGCAGCCCCCGACTAGCGGGGGCTTTCACAGATACGCAGTATTTT. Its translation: CASSPRLAGAFTDTQYF.

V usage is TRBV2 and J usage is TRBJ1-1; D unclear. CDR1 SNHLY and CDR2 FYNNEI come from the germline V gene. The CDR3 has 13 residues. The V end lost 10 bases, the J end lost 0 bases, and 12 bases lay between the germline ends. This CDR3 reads CANRGFMNTEAFF. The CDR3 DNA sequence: TGTGCCAACAGAGGGTTCATGAACACTGAAGCTTTCTTT.

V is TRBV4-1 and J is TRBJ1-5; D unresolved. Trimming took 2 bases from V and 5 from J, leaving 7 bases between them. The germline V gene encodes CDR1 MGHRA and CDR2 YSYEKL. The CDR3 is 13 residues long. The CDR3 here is CASSQQSDQPQHF. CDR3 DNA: TGCGCCAGCAGCCAACAATCCGATCAGCCCCAGCATTTT.

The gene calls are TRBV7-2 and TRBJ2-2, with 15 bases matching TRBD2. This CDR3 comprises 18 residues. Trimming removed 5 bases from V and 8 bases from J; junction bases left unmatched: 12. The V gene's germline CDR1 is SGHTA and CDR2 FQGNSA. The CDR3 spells CASSPRTSGGAGVGELFF. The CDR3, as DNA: TGTGCCAGCAGCCCTCGGACTAGCGGGGGGGCGGGCGTAGGGGAGCTGTTTTTT.

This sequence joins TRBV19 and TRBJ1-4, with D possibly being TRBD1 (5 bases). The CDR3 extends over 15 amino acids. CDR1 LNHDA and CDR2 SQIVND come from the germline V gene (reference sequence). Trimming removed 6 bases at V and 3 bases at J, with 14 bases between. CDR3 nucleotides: TGTGCCAGTAGCACGCAACAGGCTTCTAATGAAAAACTGTTTTTT. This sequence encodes CASSTQQASNEKLFF. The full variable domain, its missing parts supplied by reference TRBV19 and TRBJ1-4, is DGGITQSPKYLFRKEGQNVTLSCEQNLNHDAMYWYRQDPGQGLRLIYYSQIVNDFQKGDIAEGYSVSREKKESFPLTVTSAQKNPTAFYLCASSTQQASNEKLFFGSGTQLSVL.

The CDR3 sequence is CASSLLPDNSGNTIYF. CDR3 nucleotides: TGTGCCAGCAGTTTACTCCCCGACAACTCTGGAAACACCATATATTTT. This chain connects TRBV6-5 to TRBJ1-3, with no clear D. V was trimmed by 4 bases and J by 0 bases, leaving 13 bases between them. The V gene's germline CDR1 is MNHEY and CDR2 SVGAGI. This CDR3 comprises 16 residues.

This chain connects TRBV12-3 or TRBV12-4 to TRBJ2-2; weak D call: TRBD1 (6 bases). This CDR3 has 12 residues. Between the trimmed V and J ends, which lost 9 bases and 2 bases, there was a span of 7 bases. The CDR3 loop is CARGTNTGELFF. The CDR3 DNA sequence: TGTGCCAGGGGGACAAACACCGGGGAGCTGTTTTTT.

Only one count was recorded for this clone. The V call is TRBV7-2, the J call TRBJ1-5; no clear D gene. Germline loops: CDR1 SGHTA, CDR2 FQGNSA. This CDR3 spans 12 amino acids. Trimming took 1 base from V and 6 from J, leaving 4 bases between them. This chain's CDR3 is CASSLGGQPQHF. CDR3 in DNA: TGTGCCAGCAGCTTAGGTGGTCAGCCCCAGCATTTT.

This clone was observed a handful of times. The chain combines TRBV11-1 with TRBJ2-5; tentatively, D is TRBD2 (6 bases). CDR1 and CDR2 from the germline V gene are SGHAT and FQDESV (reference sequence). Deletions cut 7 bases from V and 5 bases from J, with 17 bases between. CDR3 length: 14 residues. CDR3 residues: CASTKGGAGETQYF. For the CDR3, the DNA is TGTGCCAGCACCAAAGGAGGGGCTGGGGAGACCCAGTACTTC.

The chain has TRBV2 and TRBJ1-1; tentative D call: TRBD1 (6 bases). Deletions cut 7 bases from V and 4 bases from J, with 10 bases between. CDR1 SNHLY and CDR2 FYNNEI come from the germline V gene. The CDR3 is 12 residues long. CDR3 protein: CASNGQLTEAFF. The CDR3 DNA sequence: TGTGCCAGCAATGGACAGCTCACTGAAGCTTTCTTT.

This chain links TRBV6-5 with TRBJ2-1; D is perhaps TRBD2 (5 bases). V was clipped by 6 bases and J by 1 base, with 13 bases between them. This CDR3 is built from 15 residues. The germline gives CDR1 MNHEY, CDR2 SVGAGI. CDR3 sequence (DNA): TGTGCCAGCAGCGAGAGGGCGAAATCCTACAATGAGCAGTTCTTC. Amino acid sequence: CASSERAKSYNEQFF.

The CDR3 DNA sequence: TGTGCCAGCAGTTTGAGGGGAACCTACGAGCAGTACTTC. Translation gives CASSLRGTYEQYF. This chain joins TRBV27 and TRBJ2-7; TRBD1 or TRBD2 may be the D gene (5 bases each). The V gene's germline CDR1 is MNHEY and CDR2 SMNVEV (reference sequence). V shed 3 bases and J shed 2 bases, with 8 bases lying between them. CDR3 length: 13 residues.

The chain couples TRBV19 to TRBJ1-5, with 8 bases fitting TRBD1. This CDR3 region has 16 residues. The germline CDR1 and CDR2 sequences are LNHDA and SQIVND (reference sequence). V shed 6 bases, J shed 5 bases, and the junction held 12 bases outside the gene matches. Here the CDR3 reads CASRSMRGQGYQPQHF. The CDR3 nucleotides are TGTGCCAGTAGATCGATGAGAGGACAGGGCTATCAGCCCCAGCATTTT.

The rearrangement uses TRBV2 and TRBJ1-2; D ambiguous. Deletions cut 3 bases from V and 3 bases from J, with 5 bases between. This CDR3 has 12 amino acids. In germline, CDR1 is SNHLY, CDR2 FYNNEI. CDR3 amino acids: CASSEGYYGYTF. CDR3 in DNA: TGTGCCAGCAGTGAGGGATACTATGGCTACACCTTC.

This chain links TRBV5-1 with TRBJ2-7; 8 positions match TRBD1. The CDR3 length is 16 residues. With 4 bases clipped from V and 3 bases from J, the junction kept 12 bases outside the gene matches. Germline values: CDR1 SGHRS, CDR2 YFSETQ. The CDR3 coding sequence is TGCGCCAGCAGCCTCGGGTGGGGACAGGTAGACTACGAGCAGTACTTC. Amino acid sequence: CASSLGWGQVDYEQYF.

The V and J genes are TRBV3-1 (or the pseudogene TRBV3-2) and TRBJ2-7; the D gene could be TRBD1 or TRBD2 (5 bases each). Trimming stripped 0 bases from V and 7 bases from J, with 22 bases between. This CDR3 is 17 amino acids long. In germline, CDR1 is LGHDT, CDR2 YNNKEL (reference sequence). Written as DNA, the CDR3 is TGTGCCAGCAGCCAAGATTTCCCTAGAGGGGAAGGTGGGGAGCAGTACTTC. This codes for CASSQDFPRGEGGEQYF.

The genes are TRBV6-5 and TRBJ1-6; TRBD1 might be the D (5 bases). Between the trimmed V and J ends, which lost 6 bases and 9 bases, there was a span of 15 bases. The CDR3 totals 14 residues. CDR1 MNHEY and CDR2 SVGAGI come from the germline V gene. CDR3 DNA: TGTGCCAGCAGCCTCCTCTTGACAGCTTCACCCCTCCACTTT. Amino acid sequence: CASSLLLTASPLHF.

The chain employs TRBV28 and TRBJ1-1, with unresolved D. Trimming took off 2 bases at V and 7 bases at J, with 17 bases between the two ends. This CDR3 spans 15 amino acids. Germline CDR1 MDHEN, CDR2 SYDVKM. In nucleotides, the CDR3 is TGTGCCAGCAGTTTACCCAGAATTCCTATTAGTGAAGCTTTCTTT. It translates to CASSLPRIPISEAFF.

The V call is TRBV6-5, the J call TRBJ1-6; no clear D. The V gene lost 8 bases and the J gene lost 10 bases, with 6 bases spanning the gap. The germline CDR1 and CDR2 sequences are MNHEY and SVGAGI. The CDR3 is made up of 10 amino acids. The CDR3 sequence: CASGRSPLHF. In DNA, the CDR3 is TGTGCCAGCGGGAGGTCACCCCTCCACTTT.

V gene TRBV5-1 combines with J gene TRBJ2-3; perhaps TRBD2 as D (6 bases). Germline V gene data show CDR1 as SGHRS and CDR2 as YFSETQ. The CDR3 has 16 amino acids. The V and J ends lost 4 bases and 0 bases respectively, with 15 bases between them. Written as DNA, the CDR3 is TGCGCCAGCAGCGTGACGACTAGGACTAGCACAGATACGCAGTATTTT. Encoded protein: CASSVTTRTSTDTQYF.

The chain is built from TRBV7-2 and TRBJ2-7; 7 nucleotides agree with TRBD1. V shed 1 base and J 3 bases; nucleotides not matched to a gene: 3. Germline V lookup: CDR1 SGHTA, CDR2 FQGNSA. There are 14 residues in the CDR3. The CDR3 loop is CASSLGGQNYEQYF. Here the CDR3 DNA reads TGTGCCAGCAGCTTAGGGGGACAGAACTACGAGCAGTACTTC.

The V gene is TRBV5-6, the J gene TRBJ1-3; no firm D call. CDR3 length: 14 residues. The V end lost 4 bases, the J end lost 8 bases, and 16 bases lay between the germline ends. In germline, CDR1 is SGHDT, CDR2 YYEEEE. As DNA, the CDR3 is TGTGCCAGCAGCCCCCGGGCCTGGGGTGACACCATATATTTT. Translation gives CASSPRAWGDTIYF.

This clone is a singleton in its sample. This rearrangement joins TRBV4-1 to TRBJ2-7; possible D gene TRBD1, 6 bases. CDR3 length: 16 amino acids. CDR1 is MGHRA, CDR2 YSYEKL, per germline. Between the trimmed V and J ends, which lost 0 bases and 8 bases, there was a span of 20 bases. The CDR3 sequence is CASSQEGLQGGQQQYF. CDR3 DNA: TGCGCCAGCAGCCAAGAAGGTCTACAGGGTGGTCAACAGCAGTACTTC.

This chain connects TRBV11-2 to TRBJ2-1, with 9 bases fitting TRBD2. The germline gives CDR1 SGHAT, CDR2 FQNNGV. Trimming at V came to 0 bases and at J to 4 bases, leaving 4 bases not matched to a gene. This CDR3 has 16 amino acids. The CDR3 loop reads CASSLELAGSYNEQFF. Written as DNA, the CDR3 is TGTGCCAGCAGCTTAGAACTAGCGGGTTCATACAATGAGCAGTTCTTC.